The sequence of this T cell receptor beta chain was determined in a study of blood T cell repertoires in COVID-19. About the research overall: Acute and convalescent COVID-19 samples came from the United States, Italy and Spain. The analysed material was cDNA or gDNA that came from T cells, B-cell-depleted T cells, or PBMCs.

While infection was still active, Seattle patients were enrolled and then followed longitudinally. This CDR3 spans 14 amino acids. Germline-derived CDR1 and CDR2 are SNHLY and FYNNEI. V trimming: 5 bases; J trimming: 1 base; junction bases outside the gene matches: 4. Study processing details: It was from reference gene primer amplification that nucleated cell counts were estimated. Produced via immunoSEQ multiplex PCR; TCRdb's table is partial and in-frame only. From that table come the V and J calls and clone size; the DNA was used to work out D and trimming. Here the sample spans over 120,000 clones, roughly three quarters being singletons.

This TCR was sampled from a woman aged 70 to 79 with COVID-19, enrolled during active disease. This rearrangement joins TRBV2 to TRBJ2-5; 7 bases match TRBD2. The source material was peripheral blood. The DNA for the CDR3 is TGTGCCAGCAGTTTGGGGGGGGGCCAAGAGACCCAGTACTTC. Translated: CASSLGGGQETQYF.